These 3 T cell receptor beta chains originate from one sample sequenced in a study of T cell responses to AZD1222 COVID-19 vaccine. The assay was immunoSEQ multiplex PCR, and TCRdb's table has in-frame clones only and misses some. The table shows under 150,000 clones, with 75% to 95% occurring only once. The sample was peripheral blood, taken on day 0 of AZD1222 vaccination. The origin of the receptors is an adult in good health.

The rearrangement uses TRBV21-1 and TRBJ1-2; no DNA check was done on the table's D call, TRBD1. TRBV21-1 is a known pseudogene. The CDR3 is made up of 13 amino acids. This chain's CDR3 is CASRGRVTYGYTF. CDR3 nucleotides: TGTGCCAGCAGAGGCAGGGTAACATATGGCTACACCTTC.

This sequence joins TRBV19 and TRBJ2-3; TRBD2 agrees at 12 bases. Germline V gene lookup returns CDR1 LNHDA and CDR2 SQIVND (reference sequence). There are 19 residues in the CDR3. Trimming took 2 bases from V and 6 from J; bases not matched to a gene: 15. The CDR3 DNA is TGTGCCAGTAGTATACGAGTGCTGGCTAGCGGGAGGGCCGGGGATACGCAGTATTTT. This translates into CASSIRVLASGRAGDTQYF.

The V call is TRBV4-3, the J call TRBJ2-1, with D perhaps matching TRBD2 (5 bases). Per the germline V gene, CDR1 is LGHNA and CDR2 is YSLEER. The CDR3 contains 17 residues. V was trimmed by 0 bases and J by 0 bases, leaving 12 bases between them. CDR3 sequence (DNA): TGCGCCAGCAGCCAAGACGGTAGAGGGAGCTCCTACAATGAGCAGTTCTTC. This translates into CASSQDGRGSSYNEQFF.